This T cell receptor beta chain was profiled in a study of cytomegalovirus exposure and HLA in healthy donors. The study ran its PCR with 60 Vbeta and 13 Jbeta primers. Data came from immunoSEQ multiplex PCR; TCRdb stores just in-frame clones and leaves some out. The sample holds 65,000 to 100,000 clones, 60% to 80% seen once. The TCR originated in a female donor in good health and CMV-seronegative. Sequencing was performed on PBMCs.

This chain's CDR3 is CASSGDYYEQYF. In nucleotides, the CDR3 is TGTGCCAGCAGTGGGGACTACTACGAGCAGTACTTC. The chain is built from TRBV6-5 and TRBJ2-7; TRBD2 agrees at 7 bases. CDR3 length: 12 residues. The germline gives CDR1 MNHEY, CDR2 SVGAGI. V trimming: 5 bases; J trimming: 3 bases; junction bases outside the gene matches: 1.